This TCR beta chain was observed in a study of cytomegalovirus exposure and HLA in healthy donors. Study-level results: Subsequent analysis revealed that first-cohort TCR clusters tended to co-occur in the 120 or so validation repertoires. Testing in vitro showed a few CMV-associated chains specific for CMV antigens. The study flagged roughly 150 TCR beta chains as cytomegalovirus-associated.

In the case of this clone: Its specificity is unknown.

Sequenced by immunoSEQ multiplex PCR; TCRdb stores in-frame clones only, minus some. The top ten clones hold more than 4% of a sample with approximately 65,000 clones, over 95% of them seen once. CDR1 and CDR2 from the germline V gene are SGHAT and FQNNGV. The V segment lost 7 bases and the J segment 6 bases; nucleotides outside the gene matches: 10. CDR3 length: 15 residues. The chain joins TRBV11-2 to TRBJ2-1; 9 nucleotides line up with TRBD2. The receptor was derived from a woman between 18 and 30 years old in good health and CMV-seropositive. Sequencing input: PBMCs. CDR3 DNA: TGTGCCAGCACCCTTAGGGCGGGAGGGGTCAATGAGCAGTTCTTC. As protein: CASTLRAGGVNEQFF.